Following are 24 T cell receptor beta chains from one sample sequenced in a study of T cell repertoires in cytomegalovirus infection. Via MiXCR, TCRdb re-called the reads, giving one row per CDR3 protein. The repertoire consists of about 460,000 distinct CDR3 sequences, with around 10% occurring once and the leading ten covering roughly 10%. The sample was PBMCs. The receptors derive from a human donor in good health (CMV status not recorded). Some clones in this sample may be carry-over from other donors' samples.

With respect to this clonotype: This may be a read error: a much more frequent sequence differs by one nucleotide. J is TRBJ2-7 and V is TRBV7-2; D uncertain. The CDR3 length is 12 residues. Looked up from germline, CDR1 is SGHTA and CDR2 is FQGNSA. The CDR3 protein is CASSQLASERYF. The CDR3 DNA follows: TGTGCCAGCAGCCAACTGGCTTCCGAGCGGTACTTC. Supplemented by reference TRBV7-2 and TRBJ2-7, the full variable domain reads GAGVSQSPSNKVTEKGKDVELRCDPISGHTALYWYRQSLGQGLEFLIYFQGNSAPDKSGLPSDRFSAERTGGSVSTLTIQRTQQEDSAVYLCASSQLASERYFGPGTRLTVT.

The V and J genes are TRBV3-1 and TRBJ2-5; a possible D gene is TRBD2 (5 bases). V dropped 5 bases and J dropped 5 bases, with 21 bases sitting between them. Germline CDR1 and CDR2: LGHDT and YNNKEL (reference sequence). The CDR3 contains 16 residues. The CDR3 DNA reads TGTGCCAGCAGCGAGGAAGTAGGCTGGAGGAGTGAGACCCAGTACTTC. This codes for CASSEEVGWRSETQYF.

The chain combines TRBV5-4 with TRBJ1-2, with D perhaps TRBD1 (5 bases). The CDR3 runs 14 residues. The V end lost 1 base, the J end lost 3 bases, and 10 bases lay between the germline ends. Looked up from germline, CDR1 is SGHNT and CDR2 is YYREEE (reference sequence). The CDR3 coding sequence is TGTGCCAGCAGCTTGCCCGACAGCCACTATGGCTACACCTTC. It is translated as CASSLPDSHYGYTF.

J is TRBJ1-1 and V is TRBV20-1; 9 bases match TRBD1. In germline, CDR1 is DFQATT, CDR2 SNEGSKA (reference sequence). The V segment lost 3 bases and the J segment 1 base; nucleotides outside the gene matches: 6. The CDR3 extends over 15 amino acids. The CDR3 region has the DNA TGCAGTGCTAGGACCGGGACAGGGACGAACACTGAAGCTTTCTTT. The encoded protein is CSARTGTGTNTEAFF.

In its sample, this clonotype was seen many times. The chain employs TRBV10-3 and TRBJ2-7, with 11 nucleotides matching TRBD2. The V and J ends lost 6 bases and 5 bases, in that order; junction bases with no gene match: 6. CDR3 length: 14 amino acids. Germline CDR1 ENHRY, CDR2 SYGVKD. CDR3 sequence reads: CAIRPSGRLDEQYF. Here the CDR3 DNA reads TGTGCCATCAGGCCTAGCGGGAGGCTCGACGAGCAGTACTTC.

This sequence joins TRBV5-1 and TRBJ2-2, with D uncertain. The CDR3 has 15 residues. The germline V gene has CDR1 SGHRS and CDR2 YFSETQ. The V gene lost 4 bases and the J gene lost 0 bases, with 10 bases spanning the gap. The CDR3 DNA sequence: TGCGCCAGCAGCCCTTGTACCGCGAACACCGGGGAGCTGTTTTTT. Its protein product is CASSPCTANTGELFF.

Concerning this clonotype: A clone one base away is much larger, so this may be a read error. This chain connects TRBV7-2 to TRBJ2-1; 10 bases line up with TRBD2. This CDR3 comprises 14 residues. V lost 5 bases, J lost 7 bases, and 5 bases stayed unmatched. Germline CDR1 is SGHTA and CDR2 is FQGNSA. The CDR3 is CASSIELAGNEQFF. The CDR3 DNA reads TGTGCCAGCAGCATTGAACTAGCGGGGAATGAGCAGTTCTTC.

This clonotype was counted many times. The genes are TRBV30 and TRBJ2-1, with TRBD2 matching 12 bases. The CDR3 runs 16 residues. V shed 2 bases and J 3 bases; nucleotides not matched to a gene: 5. In germline, CDR1 is GTSNPN, CDR2 SVGIG (reference sequence). The CDR3 coding sequence is TGTGCCTGGAGTCGCGGACTAGCGGGGTTCTACAATGAGCAGTTCTTC. Translation: CAWSRGLAGFYNEQFF.

This clonotype has a handful of counts. The chain combines TRBV27 with TRBJ2-7; TRBD1 is a possible D gene (5 bases). This CDR3 has 16 residues. V lost 3 bases and J lost 3, with 18 bases in between. Germline loops: CDR1 MNHEY, CDR2 SMNVEV (reference sequence). This chain's CDR3 is CASSFSLGNRNYEQYF. Written as DNA, the CDR3 is TGTGCCAGCAGTTTCAGTTTGGGGAACAGGAACTACGAGCAGTACTTC.

This clonotype was observed many times. The rearrangement links TRBV6-2 or TRBV6-3 to TRBJ1-6, with no clear D. Germline V lookup: CDR1 MNHEY, CDR2 SVGEGT. The CDR3 loop spans 15 amino acids. Deletions cut 7 bases from V and 0 bases from J, with 10 bases between. CDR3 in DNA: TGTGCCAGCAAGAAGGAGAGCTCCTATAATTCACCCCTCCACTTT. Its translation is CASKKESSYNSPLHF.

The chain uses TRBV20-1 and TRBJ1-2; 11 positions agree with TRBD1. The CDR3 sequence is 17 residues long. CDR1 DFQATT and CDR2 SNEGSKA come from the germline V gene (reference sequence). V lost 3 bases to trimming and J lost 4 bases; unmatched junction nucleotides: 13. The DNA of the CDR3 is TGCAGTGCTAGGGCCGGACAGGGGGCGCAAAATCGCTATGGCTACACCTTC. Amino acid sequence: CSARAGQGAQNRYGYTF.

This clonotype came up a few times. The chain carries TRBV2 and TRBJ1-1; TRBD1 is a possible D gene (5 bases). V dropped 3 bases and J dropped 4 bases, with 9 bases sitting between them. Germline assignment: CDR1 SNHLY and CDR2 FYNNEI. The CDR3 totals 13 residues. The CDR3 region has the DNA TGTGCCAGCAGTGATATCACAGGCACTGAAGCTTTCTTT. It translates to CASSDITGTEAFF.

This clonotype was observed many times. This chain uses TRBV4-1 with TRBJ2-5, with D possibly being TRBD1 (5 bases). This CDR3 has 13 residues. V was trimmed by 0 bases and J by 10 bases, leaving 12 bases between them. The germline V gene has CDR1 MGHRA and CDR2 YSYEKL. The CDR3 DNA is TGCGCCAGCAGCCAAGAAAGCCAGGGCGTCCAGTACTTC. This encodes CASSQESQGVQYF.

The sample holds many counts of this clonotype. The chain combines TRBV5-5 with TRBJ2-6; 8 bases line up with TRBD1. The junction had 7 bases not matched to a gene; V was cut back by 4 bases and J by 4 bases. This CDR3 region has 16 residues. The V gene's germline CDR1 is SGHKS and CDR2 YYEKEE (reference sequence). For the CDR3, the DNA is TGTGCCAGCAGCGTCTACAGGGGGAACGGGGCCAACGTCCTGACTTTC. Translation gives CASSVYRGNGANVLTF.

This rearrangement joins TRBV29-1 to TRBJ1-2; D uncertain. The germline gives CDR1 SQVTM, CDR2 ANQGSEA. The CDR3 length is 12 residues. V lost 3 bases to trimming and J lost 3 bases, with 8 bases between them. The CDR3 here is CSVEMFYYGYTF. The CDR3 DNA sequence: TGCAGCGTTGAGATGTTTTACTATGGCTACACCTTC.

This clonotype was detected many times. This chain joins TRBV7-6 and TRBJ1-6, with D possibly matching TRBD1 (6 bases). This CDR3 contains 14 residues. Between the trimmed V and J ends, which lost 5 bases and 7 bases, there was a span of 12 bases. From germline, CDR1 is SGHVS and CDR2 FNYEAQ. The CDR3 region is CASSLRTDNSPLHF. The CDR3 coding sequence is TGTGCCAGCAGCCTGCGGACAGACAATTCACCCCTCCACTTT.

This clonotype was counted at least ten times. V usage is TRBV4-2 and J usage is TRBJ2-2; D gene uncertain. Per the germline V gene, CDR1 is LGHNA and CDR2 is YNFKEQ. The CDR3 runs to 17 residues. Trimming took 0 bases from V and 4 from J, leaving 15 bases between them. CDR3 sequence reads: CASSQDRRRPLTGELFF. In nucleotides, the CDR3 is TGTGCCAGCAGCCAAGATAGACGGCGCCCGCTCACCGGGGAGCTGTTTTTT.

As DNA, the CDR3 is TGTGCCACCAGTGATCCTCTATCCAATGAGCAGTTCTTC. It yields the protein CATSDPLSNEQFF. The rearrangement links TRBV24-1 to TRBJ2-1; D unclear. There are 13 residues in the CDR3. CDR1 is KGHDR, CDR2 SFDVKD, per germline. V shed 3 bases and J shed 6 bases, with 8 bases lying between them.

At least ten counts were recorded for this clonotype. The chain has TRBV5-1 and TRBJ1-5; D ambiguous. This CDR3 comprises 15 residues. V lost 4 bases and J 0 bases, leaving 11 bases between the germline ends. From germline, CDR1 is SGHRS and CDR2 YFSETQ. CDR3 bases: TGCGCCAGCAGCGTCGGGAACCCTAGCAATCAGCCCCAGCATTTT. It yields the protein CASSVGNPSNQPQHF.

The sample holds a few counts of this clonotype. This sequence joins TRBV2 and TRBJ2-1; 8 bases are a match to TRBD1. Germline loops: CDR1 SNHLY, CDR2 FYNNEI. This CDR3 contains 15 residues. With 6 bases clipped from V and 5 bases from J, the junction kept 9 bases outside the gene matches. The CDR3 is CASSVRDRRNNEQFF. The CDR3 nucleotides read TGTGCCAGCAGCGTCCGGGACAGGAGAAACAATGAGCAGTTCTTC.

This clonotype was recorded at least ten times. This chain connects TRBV28 to TRBJ2-2; D possibly corresponds to TRBD1 (6 bases). The CDR3 has 13 residues. The germline V gene encodes CDR1 MDHEN and CDR2 SYDVKM. Trimming cost V 4 bases and J 7 bases, with 10 bases left between them. In nucleotides, the CDR3 is TGTGCCAGCAGTTCCACAGGGTTCGGGGAGCTGTTTTTT. Its protein product is CASSSTGFGELFF.

This clonotype was observed a few times. The CDR3 loop reads CASQDGSIHEQYF. The CDR3, as DNA: TGTGCCAGCCAAGACGGGAGCATCCACGAGCAGTACTTC. The chain combines TRBV12-3 or TRBV12-4 with TRBJ2-7; D may be TRBD2 (6 bases). The length of the CDR3 is 13 residues. Trimming took off 8 bases at V and 5 bases at J, with 16 bases between the two ends.

This clonotype was detected ten times or more. V and J are TRBV7-2 and TRBJ2-1; D is uncertain. The CDR3 loop spans 12 amino acids. Trimming left V 1 base short and J 7 bases short, with 5 bases between. Germline lookup yields CDR1 SGHTA and CDR2 FQGNSA. Written as DNA, the CDR3 is TGTGCCAGCAGCTTAGGATGGAATGAGCAGTTCTTC. As protein: CASSLGWNEQFF.

This clonotype has only a few counts. An end of the junction differs from the germline gene, which may be a read error. The CDR3 nucleotides are TGTGCCAGCAGTCAAGGGGGTTTCTCCTACGAGCAGTACTTC. It encodes CASSQGGFSYEQYF. This sequence joins TRBV14 and TRBJ2-7, with a tentative D call TRBD1 (6 bases). Germline-derived CDR1 and CDR2 are SGHDN and FVKESK. The CDR3 has 14 residues.